These 3 T cell receptor beta chains originate from one sample sequenced in a study of glioma-infiltrating T cells (dated by TCRdb to the mid-2010s). Sequencing instrument: Illumina MiSeq. TCR alpha and beta CDR3 regions were amplified with the iRepertoire nested amplicon-rescue multiplex PCR (arm-PCR) platform from RNA. TCRdb handled the public reads itself, with Q25 trimming in fastp and clone calling in MiXCR, and kept productive beta chains. Merged by CDR3 protein, the rows form single entries marked with the most common genes and DNA. Present in this sample are under 20,000 distinct CDR3 sequences, more than 45% of which were seen just once. Jointly, the top ten make up around 39% of the sample. The material sequenced was glioma tissue, nonneoplastic brain tissue, or PBMCs (not recorded which). The source is a human donor with low-grade glioma or glioblastoma, undergoing nonglioma brain surgery, or in good health (not recorded which).

The chain recombines TRBV27 with TRBJ1-4; D may be TRBD1 (5 bases). The CDR3 covers 14 residues. The V gene lost 8 bases and the J gene lost 7 bases, with 17 bases spanning the gap. Germline assignment: CDR1 MNHEY and CDR2 SMNVEV (reference sequence). The CDR3 bases are TGTGCCAGCTCCCCCCCGGGGCGTGCTGAAAAACTGTTTTTT. Translated: CASSPPGRAEKLFF.

On this clonotype: The junction departs from the called germline gene at one end, perhaps through a read error. This chain joins TRBV6-6 and TRBJ1-2, with D perhaps matching TRBD1 (5 bases). Germline CDR1 MNHNY, CDR2 SVGAGI (reference sequence). The CDR3 has 12 amino acids. CDR3 sequence (DNA): TGTGCGCACCGGGACCCTAACGATGGCTACACCTTC. Translating gives CAHRDPNDGYTF.

The chain couples TRBV7-8 to TRBJ2-1, with TRBD2 identical over 10 bases. Germline V gene lookup returns CDR1 SGHVS and CDR2 FQNEAQ. CDR3 length: 16 amino acids. V gave up 5 bases and J gave up 4 bases; unmatched junction bases: 8. Written as DNA, the CDR3 is TGTGCCAGCAGCCTATGGCTAGCGGGGGCGTACAATGAGCAGTTCTTC. Translation gives CASSLWLAGAYNEQFF. The full variable domain, completed using reference TRBV7-8 and TRBJ2-1, is GAGVSQSPRYKVAKRGQDVALRCDPISGHVSLFWYQQALGQGPEFLTYFQNEAQLDKSGLPSDRFFAERPEGSVSTLKIQRTQQEDSAVYLCASSLWLAGAYNEQFFGPGTRLTVL.